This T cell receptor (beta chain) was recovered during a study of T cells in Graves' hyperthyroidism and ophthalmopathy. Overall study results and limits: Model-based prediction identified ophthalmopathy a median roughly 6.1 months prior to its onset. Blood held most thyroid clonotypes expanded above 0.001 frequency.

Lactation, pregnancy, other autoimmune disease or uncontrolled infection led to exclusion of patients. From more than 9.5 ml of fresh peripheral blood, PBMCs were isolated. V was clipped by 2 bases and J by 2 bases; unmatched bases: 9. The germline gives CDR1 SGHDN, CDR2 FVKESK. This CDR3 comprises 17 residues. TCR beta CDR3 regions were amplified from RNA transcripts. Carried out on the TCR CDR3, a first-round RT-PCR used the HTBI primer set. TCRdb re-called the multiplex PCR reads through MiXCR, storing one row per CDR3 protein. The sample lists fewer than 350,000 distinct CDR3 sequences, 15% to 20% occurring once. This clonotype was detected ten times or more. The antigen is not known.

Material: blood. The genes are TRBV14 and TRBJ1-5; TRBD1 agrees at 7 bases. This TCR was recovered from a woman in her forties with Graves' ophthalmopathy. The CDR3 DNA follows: TGTGCCAGCAGCCAAAGATGGCTAGGGGGCGGCAATCAGCCCCAGCATTTT. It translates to CASSQRWLGGGNQPQHF.